This section outlines one TCR beta chain sequence together with its context. Profiling relied on immunoSEQ multiplex PCR, and the TCRdb table lists in-frame clones only, not all of them. This sample has more than 100,000 clones, with under 95% found just once. This sample is part of a study of control samples from healthy donors and cancer patients. The germline gives CDR1 SGHVS, CDR2 FQNEAQ. The junction had 9 bases not matched to a gene; V was cut back by 5 bases and J by 8 bases. CDR3 size: 14 residues. This sequence originates from a man between 18 and 35 years old in good health. The chain carries TRBV7-8 and TRBJ1-3; 7 bases line up with TRBD1. The sample was blood. CDR3 sequence: CASSLGTVGDTIYF. CDR3 in DNA: TGTGCCAGCAGCCTAGGGACAGTGGGAGACACCATATATTTT.